The clone carrying this T cell receptor beta chain was detected a few times. The data are from a study of T cells in Graves' hyperthyroidism and ophthalmopathy. There are 19 residues in the CDR3. Trimming took 7 bases from V and 0 from J, leaving 22 bases between them. Germline assignment: CDR1 SNHLY and CDR2 FYNNEI. Researchers took RNA transcripts and amplified the TCR beta CDR3 regions from them. Initially, a first-round RT-PCR of the TCR CDR3 employed the HTBI primer set. From the multiplex PCR reads, TCRdb called clonotypes with MiXCR, one entry per CDR3 protein. The top ten clones hold approximately 8.7% of a sample with approximately 870,000 distinct CDR3 sequences, more than 30% of them seen once. Stable hyperthyroidism: no ophthalmopathy progression over 18 months of follow-up.

V gene TRBV2 combines with J gene TRBJ2-6, with a tentative D call TRBD2 (6 bases). The material sequenced was blood. The TCR sequence derives from a man younger than 30 with Graves' hyperthyroidism. The CDR3 reads CASIPGLLRRASGANVLTF. DNA of the CDR3: TGTGCCAGCATCCCGGGACTCCTCAGAAGAGCCTCTGGGGCCAACGTCCTGACTTTC.